The 17 T cell receptor beta chains reported below all come from one sample, sequenced in a study of T cells after yellow fever vaccination. TCRdb re-analysed the 5' RACE reads in MiXCR, keeping a single row per CDR3 protein. This table has tens of thousands of distinct CDR3 sequences, 7.3% appearing once. The material sequenced was CD8+ T cells sorted from PBMCs, taken around 10 days after the first yellow fever vaccination. The receptors come from a man aged 18 to 30 who received the YFV17D yellow fever vaccine.

This clonotype was seen at least ten times. One end of the junction does not line up with germline, which may come from a read error. The CDR3 region is CASTLGMSQETQYF. DNA of the CDR3: TGTGCCAGCACTTTAGGGATGAGTCAAGAGACCCAGTACTTC. This chain links TRBV12-3 or TRBV12-4 with TRBJ2-5; no firm D call. The CDR3 runs to 14 residues.

This clonotype has just a few counts. The CDR3 DNA reads TGTGCCAGCAGCTCCTACTACAGTTCCGGGGAGCTGTTTTTT. It is translated as CASSSYYSSGELFF. This chain connects TRBV7-2 to TRBJ2-2; D remains unclear. V was clipped by 4 bases and J by 6 bases, with 12 bases between them. The CDR3 loop spans 14 amino acids. CDR1 and CDR2 (germline): SGHTA, FQGNSA.

This clonotype showed up just a few times. The chain couples TRBV27 to TRBJ1-1, with 7 positions matching TRBD1. Germline CDR1 and CDR2: MNHEY and SMNVEV (reference sequence). The length of the CDR3 is 13 residues. V lost 4 bases to trimming and J lost 5 bases; unmatched junction nucleotides: 4. In DNA form, the CDR3 reads TGTGCCAGCAGTTCCAGGGGGGGGACTGAAGCTTTCTTT. Amino acids: CASSSRGGTEAFF.

This clonotype was seen ten or more times. The chain links TRBV20-1 to TRBJ2-3, with 9 bases that match TRBD2. The length of the CDR3 is 16 residues. CDR1 and CDR2 from the germline V gene are DFQATT and SNEGSKA (reference sequence). Trimming cost V 0 bases and J 6 bases; bases outside gene matches: 10. CDR3 coding DNA: TGCAGTGCTAGAGATATCGGCGGGGGGGCCGTGGATACGCAGTATTTT. Protein product: CSARDIGGGAVDTQYF.

Ten or more counts support this clonotype. The genes are TRBV20-1 and TRBJ2-7; D gene unclear. Germline V gene data show CDR1 as DFQATT and CDR2 as SNEGSKA (reference sequence). Trimming removed 4 bases at V and 2 bases at J, with 6 bases between. CDR3 length: 11 residues. Here the CDR3 reads CSATSTYEQYV. The CDR3 nucleotides read TGCAGTGCTACGTCCACCTACGAGCAGTACGTC.

This chain uses TRBV29-1 with TRBJ1-5, with D possibly matching TRBD1 (6 bases). Trimming removed 3 bases from V and 6 bases from J, with 15 bases in between. From germline, CDR1 is SQVTM and CDR2 ANQGSEA. This CDR3 region has 14 residues. CDR3 sequence: CSVETGEVSQPQHF. For the CDR3, the DNA is TGCAGCGTTGAGACAGGAGAAGTCTCTCAGCCCCAGCATTTT.

This clonotype occurred a few times. This chain connects TRBV2 to TRBJ2-2; tentatively, D is TRBD1 or TRBD2 (5 bases each). The length of the CDR3 is 17 residues. From germline, CDR1 is SNHLY and CDR2 FYNNEI. V was trimmed by 0 bases and J by 7 bases, leaving 18 bases between them. The CDR3 DNA follows: TGTGCCAGCAGTGAAGCGCTTAGTGGGACCCATTACGGGGAGCTGTTTTTT. Its protein product is CASSEALSGTHYGELFF.

This clonotype was seen ten or more times. The V gene is TRBV7-9, the J gene TRBJ2-7; TRBD1 aligns across 7 bases. This CDR3 region has 13 residues. Looked up from germline, CDR1 is SEHNR and CDR2 is FQNEAQ (reference sequence). Trimming cost V 5 bases and J 6 bases; bases outside gene matches: 7. In nucleotides, the CDR3 is TGTGCCAGCAGCCCCCGAGGGGGCACCGAGCAGTACGTC. This codes for CASSPRGGTEQYV.

The sample holds a few counts of this clonotype. The gene calls are TRBV19 and TRBJ2-2; TRBD1 agrees at 8 bases. CDR1 and CDR2 (germline): LNHDA, SQIVND (reference sequence). The CDR3 is made up of 12 amino acids. Trimming cost V 6 bases and J 6 bases; bases outside gene matches: 0. In DNA, the CDR3 is TGTGCCAGTAGGACAGGGGCCGGGGAGCTGTTTTTT. Protein product: CASRTGAGELFF.

Comment on this clonotype: At one boundary the junction diverges from the germline segment, which might be a read error. The V gene is TRBV20-1, the J gene TRBJ2-5, with D tentatively TRBD1 or TRBD2 (5 bases each). This CDR3 has 17 residues. CDR1 and CDR2 from the germline V gene are DFQATT and SNEGSKA (reference sequence). CDR3 nucleotides: TGCTGTGCTAGAGGGGACCTTAAGAACGCCCGGCCAGAGACCCAGTACTTC. Protein: CCARGDLKNARPETQYF.

This clonotype was detected a few times. The gene calls are TRBV28 and TRBJ2-1, with TRBD1 matching 7 bases. Trimming removed 5 bases from V and 6 bases from J; junction bases left unmatched: 10. This CDR3 is built from 15 residues. The germline gives CDR1 MDHEN, CDR2 SYDVKM. The CDR3 bases are TGTGCCAGCAGTCCGCTCGACAGGGCGGCCAATGAGCAGTTCTTC. This sequence encodes CASSPLDRAANEQFF.

This chain joins TRBV7-2 and TRBJ1-1, with D hard to call. Trimming took 2 bases from V and 0 from J, leaving 13 bases between them. CDR1 and CDR2 (germline): SGHTA, FQGNSA. The CDR3 spans 16 residues. CDR3: CASSLSGRTMNTEAFF. In DNA form, the CDR3 reads TGTGCCAGCAGCTTATCGGGCAGGACCATGAACACTGAAGCTTTCTTT.

The chain employs TRBV10-3 and TRBJ2-1; 9 bases match TRBD2. The CDR3 runs to 15 residues. Looked up from germline, CDR1 is ENHRY and CDR2 is SYGVKD. The V and J ends lost 4 bases and 3 bases, in that order; junction bases with no gene match: 4. The CDR3 loop reads CAISAQRGDYNEQFF. For the CDR3, the DNA is TGTGCCATCAGTGCGCAGCGGGGGGACTACAATGAGCAGTTCTTC.

This clonotype was seen more than once but under ten times. This chain links TRBV6-5 with TRBJ1-1, with TRBD1 matching over 8 bases. Trimming took 4 bases from V and 1 from J; bases not matched to a gene: 8. The CDR3 is made up of 16 amino acids. Germline CDR1 reads MNHEY; CDR2 reads SVGAGI. The CDR3 region has the DNA TGTGCCAGCAGTTTTATCGCCACAGGGGGGAACACTGAAGCTTTCTTT. Protein: CASSFIATGGNTEAFF.

This clonotype occurred a few times. This rearrangement joins TRBV11-2 to TRBJ2-3, with 8 bases that match TRBD1. The CDR3 spans 16 residues. In germline, CDR1 is SGHAT, CDR2 FQNNGV. V was clipped by 8 bases and J by 0 bases; unmatched bases: 10. CDR3 nucleotide sequence: TGTGCCAGCTTTCAACGGACAGGGACTAGCACAGATACGCAGTATTTT. This encodes CASFQRTGTSTDTQYF.

This clonotype was counted ten times or more. The J gene is TRBJ2-2, the V gene TRBV6-1; the match to TRBD1 covers 7 bases. V lost 11 bases, J lost 0 bases, and 6 bases stayed unmatched. The germline V gene has CDR1 MNHNS and CDR2 SASEGT. The CDR3 runs 14 residues. The CDR3 loop reads CAGSTGPNTGELFF. The CDR3 nucleotides read TGTGCCGGGTCGACAGGGCCGAACACCGGGGAGCTGTTTTTT.

This clonotype was counted between two and nine times. The gene calls are TRBV4-2 and TRBJ2-1, with 8 nucleotides matching TRBD1. The germline V gene encodes CDR1 LGHNA and CDR2 YNFKEQ. This CDR3 has 14 amino acids. V was clipped by 0 bases and J by 12 bases; unmatched bases: 7. The CDR3 spells CASSQDAGGLWQFF. CDR3 DNA sequence: TGTGCCAGCAGCCAAGACGCAGGGGGCCTTTGGCAGTTCTTC.